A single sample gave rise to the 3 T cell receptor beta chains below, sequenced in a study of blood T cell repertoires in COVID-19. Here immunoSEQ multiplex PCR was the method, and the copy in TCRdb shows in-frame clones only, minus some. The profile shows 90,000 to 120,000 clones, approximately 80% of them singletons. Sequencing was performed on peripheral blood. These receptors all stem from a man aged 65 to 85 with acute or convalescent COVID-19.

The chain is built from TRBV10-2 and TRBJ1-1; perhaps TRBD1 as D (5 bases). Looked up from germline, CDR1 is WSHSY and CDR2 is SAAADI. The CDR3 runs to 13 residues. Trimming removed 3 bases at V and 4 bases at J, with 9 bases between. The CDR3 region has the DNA TGCGCCAGCAGTGATATCAGGGCCACTGAAGCTTTCTTT. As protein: CASSDIRATEAFF.

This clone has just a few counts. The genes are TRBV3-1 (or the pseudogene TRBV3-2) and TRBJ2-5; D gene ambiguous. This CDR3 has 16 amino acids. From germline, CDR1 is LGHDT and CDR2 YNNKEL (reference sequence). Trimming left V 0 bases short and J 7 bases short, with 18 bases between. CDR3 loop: CASSQDNEPVSWTQYF. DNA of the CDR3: TGTGCCAGCAGCCAAGATAACGAGCCCGTTAGTTGGACCCAGTACTTC.

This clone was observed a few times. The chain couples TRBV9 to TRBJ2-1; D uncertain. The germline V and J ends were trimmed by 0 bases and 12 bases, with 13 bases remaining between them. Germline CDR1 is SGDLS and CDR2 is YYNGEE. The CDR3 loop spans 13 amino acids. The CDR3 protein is CASSVGSPEAQFF. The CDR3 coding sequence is TGTGCCAGCAGCGTAGGATCCCCAGAGGCGCAGTTCTTC.